The present TCR beta chain was sequenced within a study of shared clonotypes between healthy human individuals. It was across several immunoSEQ plates that each subset's genomic DNA was evenly split. Sequencing was performed with immunoSEQ multiplex PCR; in TCRdb, only in-frame clones are kept and a portion is missing. The sample lists some 1,600,000 clones, 98% seen once, with approximately 0.44% in the top ten. Germline values: CDR1 MDHEN, CDR2 SYDVKM. V shed 2 bases and J 7 bases; nucleotides not matched to a gene: 7. CDR3 length equals 14 residues. The sequenced sample consisted of naive CD4+ T cells sorted from blood. The subset is: CD45RA+ positively selected. The receptor comes from a man in his thirties or forties in good health. V usage is TRBV28 and J usage is TRBJ2-7; TRBD1 matches at 8 bases. The CDR3 coding sequence is TGTGCCAGCAGTTTAGCAGACAGGGGTTTGGAGCAGTACTTC. It translates to CASSLADRGLEQYF.